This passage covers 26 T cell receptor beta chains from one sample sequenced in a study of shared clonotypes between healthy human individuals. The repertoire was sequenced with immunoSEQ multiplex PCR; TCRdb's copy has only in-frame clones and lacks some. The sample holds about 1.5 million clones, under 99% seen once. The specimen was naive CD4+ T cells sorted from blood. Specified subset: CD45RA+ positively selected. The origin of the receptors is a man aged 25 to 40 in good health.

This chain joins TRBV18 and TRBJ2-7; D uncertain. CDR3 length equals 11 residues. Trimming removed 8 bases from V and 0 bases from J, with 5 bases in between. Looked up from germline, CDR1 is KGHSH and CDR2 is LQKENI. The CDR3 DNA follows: TGTGCCAGCGGAACCTCCTACGAGCAGTACTTC. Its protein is CASGTSYEQYF.

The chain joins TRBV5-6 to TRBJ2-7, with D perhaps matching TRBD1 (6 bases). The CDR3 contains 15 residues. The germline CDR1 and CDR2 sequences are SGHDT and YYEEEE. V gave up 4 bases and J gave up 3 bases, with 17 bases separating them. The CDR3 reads CASSNPQGANYEQYF. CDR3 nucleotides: TGTGCCAGCAGCAACCCACAGGGAGCTAACTACGAGCAGTACTTC.

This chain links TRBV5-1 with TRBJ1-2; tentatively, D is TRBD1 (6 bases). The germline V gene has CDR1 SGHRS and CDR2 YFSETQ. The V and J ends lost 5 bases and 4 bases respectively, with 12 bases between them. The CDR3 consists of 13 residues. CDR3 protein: CASRDSGGYGYTF. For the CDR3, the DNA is TGCGCCAGCAGGGACAGCGGCGGCTATGGCTACACCTTC.

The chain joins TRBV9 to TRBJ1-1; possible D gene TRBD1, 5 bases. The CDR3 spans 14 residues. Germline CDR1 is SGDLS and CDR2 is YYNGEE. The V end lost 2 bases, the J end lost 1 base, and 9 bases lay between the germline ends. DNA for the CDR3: TGTGCCAGCAGCGTCAGGGTAGGGAACACTGAAGCTTTCTTT. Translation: CASSVRVGNTEAFF.

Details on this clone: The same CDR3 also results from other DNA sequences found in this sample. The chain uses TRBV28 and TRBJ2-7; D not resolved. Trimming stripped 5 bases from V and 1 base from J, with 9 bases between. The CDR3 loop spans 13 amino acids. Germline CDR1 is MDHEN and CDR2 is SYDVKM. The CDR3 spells CASSLSPSYEQYF. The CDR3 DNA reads TGTGCCAGCAGTCTTTCGCCATCCTACGAGCAGTACTTC.

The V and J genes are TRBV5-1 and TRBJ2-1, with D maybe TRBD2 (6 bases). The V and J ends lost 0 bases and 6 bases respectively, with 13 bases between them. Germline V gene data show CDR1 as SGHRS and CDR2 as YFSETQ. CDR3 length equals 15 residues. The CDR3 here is CASSLAPGLINEQFF. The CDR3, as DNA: TGCGCCAGCAGCTTGGCCCCGGGACTTATCAATGAGCAGTTCTTC.

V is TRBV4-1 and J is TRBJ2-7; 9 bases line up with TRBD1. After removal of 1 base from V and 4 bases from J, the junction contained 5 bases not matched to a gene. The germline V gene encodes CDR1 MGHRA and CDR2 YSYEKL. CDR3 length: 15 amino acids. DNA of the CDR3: TGCGCCAGCAGCCAAGGGACAGGGGTTGGGTACGAGCAGTACTTC. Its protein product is CASSQGTGVGYEQYF.

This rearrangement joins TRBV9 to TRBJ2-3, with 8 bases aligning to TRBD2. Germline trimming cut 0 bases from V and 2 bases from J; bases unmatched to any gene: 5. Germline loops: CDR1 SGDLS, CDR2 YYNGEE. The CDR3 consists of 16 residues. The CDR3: CASSVGRGAVTDTQYF. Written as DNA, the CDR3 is TGTGCCAGCAGCGTAGGGCGGGGGGCGGTCACAGATACGCAGTATTTT.

The CDR3 DNA reads as TGTGCCAGCAGCTTAGTTAGACTGGCCGGGGAGCTGTTTTTT. Translated, it gives CASSLVRLAGELFF. V and J are TRBV7-6 and TRBJ2-2; D gene unclear. Germline CDR1 reads SGHVS; CDR2 reads FNYEAQ. The germline V and J ends were trimmed by 1 base and 6 bases, with 9 bases remaining between them. The CDR3 is made up of 14 amino acids.

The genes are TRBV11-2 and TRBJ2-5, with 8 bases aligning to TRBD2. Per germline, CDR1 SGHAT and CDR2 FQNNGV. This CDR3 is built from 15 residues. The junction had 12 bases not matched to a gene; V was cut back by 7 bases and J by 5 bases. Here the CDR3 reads CASTKSAGGAETQYF. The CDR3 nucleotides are TGTGCCAGCACCAAATCGGCGGGGGGAGCGGAGACCCAGTACTTC.

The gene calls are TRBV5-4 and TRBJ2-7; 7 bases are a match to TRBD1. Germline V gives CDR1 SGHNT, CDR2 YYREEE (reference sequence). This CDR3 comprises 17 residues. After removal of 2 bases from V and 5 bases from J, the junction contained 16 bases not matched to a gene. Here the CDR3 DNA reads TGTGCCAGCAGCTTCCGACGCCTAGGACAGGCCGGGGACGAGCAGTACTTC. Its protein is CASSFRRLGQAGDEQYF.

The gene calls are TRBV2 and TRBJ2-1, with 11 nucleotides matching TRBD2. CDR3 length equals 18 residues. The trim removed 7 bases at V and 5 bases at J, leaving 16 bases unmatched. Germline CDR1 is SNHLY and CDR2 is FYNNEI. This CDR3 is CASKLTGFGLAGDNEQFF. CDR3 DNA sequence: TGTGCCAGCAAGTTGACAGGGTTCGGACTAGCGGGCGACAATGAGCAGTTCTTC.

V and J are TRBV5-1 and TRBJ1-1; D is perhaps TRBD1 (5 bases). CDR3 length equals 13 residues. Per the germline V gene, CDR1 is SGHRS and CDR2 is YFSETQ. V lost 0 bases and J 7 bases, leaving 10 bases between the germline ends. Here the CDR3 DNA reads TGCGCCAGCAGCTTGGTTCCAGGGAGTGAAGCTTTCTTT. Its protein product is CASSLVPGSEAFF.

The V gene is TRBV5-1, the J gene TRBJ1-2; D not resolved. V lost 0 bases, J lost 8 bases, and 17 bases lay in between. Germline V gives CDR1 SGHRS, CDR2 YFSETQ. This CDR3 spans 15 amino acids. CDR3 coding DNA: TGCGCCAGCAGCTTGGATAGACTTGGTAATAGCGGCTACACCTTC. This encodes CASSLDRLGNSGYTF.

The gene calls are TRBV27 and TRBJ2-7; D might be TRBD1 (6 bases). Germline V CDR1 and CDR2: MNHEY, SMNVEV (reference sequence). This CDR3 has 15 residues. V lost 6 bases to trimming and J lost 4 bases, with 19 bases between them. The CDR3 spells CASRGIGGALYEQYF. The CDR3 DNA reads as TGTGCCAGCAGGGGAATAGGGGGTGCCCTTTACGAGCAGTACTTC.

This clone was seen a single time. The CDR3: CATRLGQSNTEAFF. CDR3 sequence (DNA): TGCGCCACCCGCCTGGGACAGAGTAACACTGAAGCTTTCTTT. This chain connects TRBV4-3 to TRBJ1-1, with 7 bases matching TRBD1. Germline V gene data show CDR1 as LGHNA and CDR2 as YSLEER. The CDR3 covers 14 residues. Trimming removed 10 bases from V and 2 bases from J; junction bases left unmatched: 10.

CDR3 sequence: CASSQGGIDTGELFF. The CDR3 DNA sequence: TGTGCCAGCAGCCAGGGGGGGATAGACACCGGGGAGCTGTTTTTT. This chain uses TRBV7-2 with TRBJ2-2; D may match TRBD1 or TRBD2 (7 bases each). Trimming removed 5 bases at V and 3 bases at J, with 13 bases between. Germline-derived CDR1 and CDR2 are SGHTA and FQGNSA. The CDR3 loop spans 15 amino acids.

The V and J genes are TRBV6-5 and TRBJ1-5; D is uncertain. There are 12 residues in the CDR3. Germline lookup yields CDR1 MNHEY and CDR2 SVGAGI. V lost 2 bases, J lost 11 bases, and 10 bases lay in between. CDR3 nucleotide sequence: TGTGCCAGCAGTTACCCGGCCCAGTCCCAGCATTTT. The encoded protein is CASSYPAQSQHF.

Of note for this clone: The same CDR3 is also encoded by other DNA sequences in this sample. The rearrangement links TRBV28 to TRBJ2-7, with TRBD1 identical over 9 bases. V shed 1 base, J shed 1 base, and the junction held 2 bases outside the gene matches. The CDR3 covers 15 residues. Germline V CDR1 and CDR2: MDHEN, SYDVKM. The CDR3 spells CASSLLGTGSYEQYF. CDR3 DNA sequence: TGTGCCAGCAGTTTATTGGGGACAGGGTCCTACGAGCAGTACTTC. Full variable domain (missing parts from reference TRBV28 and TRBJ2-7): DVKVTQSSRYLVKRTGEKVFLECVQDMDHENMFWYRQDPGLGLRLIYFSYDVKMKEKGDIPEGYSVSREKKERFSLILESASTNQTSMYLCASSLLGTGSYEQYFGPGTRLTVT.

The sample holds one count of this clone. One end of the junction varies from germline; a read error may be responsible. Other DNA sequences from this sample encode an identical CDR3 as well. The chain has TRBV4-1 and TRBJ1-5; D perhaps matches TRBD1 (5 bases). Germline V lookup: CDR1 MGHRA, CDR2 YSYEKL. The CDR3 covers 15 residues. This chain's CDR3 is CASSQGGGSNQPQHF. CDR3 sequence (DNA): TGCGCCAGCAGCCAAGGGGGGGGGAGCAACCAGCCCCAGCATTTT.

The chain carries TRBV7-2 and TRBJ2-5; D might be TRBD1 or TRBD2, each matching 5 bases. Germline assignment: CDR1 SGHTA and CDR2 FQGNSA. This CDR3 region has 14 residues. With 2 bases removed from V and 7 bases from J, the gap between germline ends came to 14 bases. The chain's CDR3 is CASSLYQGVRTQYF. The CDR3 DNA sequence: TGTGCCAGCAGCTTATATCAGGGAGTTAGGACCCAGTACTTC.

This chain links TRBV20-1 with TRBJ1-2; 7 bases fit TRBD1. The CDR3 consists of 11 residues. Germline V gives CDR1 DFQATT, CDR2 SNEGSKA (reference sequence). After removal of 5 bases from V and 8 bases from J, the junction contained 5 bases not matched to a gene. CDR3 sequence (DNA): TGCAGTGCTGAGCAGGGGGGCGGCTACACCTTC. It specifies CSAEQGGGYTF.

CDR3 sequence reads: CASSRTSGPTDTQYF. CDR3 sequence (DNA): TGTGCCAGCAGCCGAACTAGCGGCCCCACAGATACGCAGTATTTT. The genes are TRBV7-3 and TRBJ2-3; 8 nucleotides line up with TRBD2. Germline V gives CDR1 SGHTA, CDR2 FQGTGA. This CDR3 has 15 amino acids. V lost 5 bases and J lost 2; bases outside the gene matches: 6.

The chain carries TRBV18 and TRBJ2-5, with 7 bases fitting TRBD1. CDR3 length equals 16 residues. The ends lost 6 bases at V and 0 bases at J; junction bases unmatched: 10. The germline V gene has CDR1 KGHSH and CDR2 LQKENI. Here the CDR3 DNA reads TGTGCCAGCTCCCGCCGGGACAGACAGTACCAAGAGACCCAGTACTTC. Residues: CASSRRDRQYQETQYF. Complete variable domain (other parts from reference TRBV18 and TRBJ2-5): NAGVMQNPRHLVRRRGQEARLRCSPMKGHSHVYWYRQLPEEGLKFMVYLQKENIIDESGMPKERFSAEFPKEGPSILRIQQVVRGDSAAYFCASSRRDRQYQETQYFGPGTRLLVL.

Here the CDR3 reads CASRPTGVHEQFF. Written as DNA, the CDR3 is TGCGCCAGCAGGCCTACGGGAGTCCATGAGCAGTTCTTC. J is TRBJ2-1 and V is TRBV4-1; possibly TRBD2 for D (6 bases). CDR3 length equals 13 residues. Trimming left V 6 bases short and J 8 bases short, with 14 bases between. CDR1 MGHRA and CDR2 YSYEKL come from the germline V gene.

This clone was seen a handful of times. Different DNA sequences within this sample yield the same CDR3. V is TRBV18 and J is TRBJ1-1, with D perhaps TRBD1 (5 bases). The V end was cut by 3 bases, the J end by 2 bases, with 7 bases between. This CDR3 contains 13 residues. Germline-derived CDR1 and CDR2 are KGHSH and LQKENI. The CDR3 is CASSPDSNTEAFF. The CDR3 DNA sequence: TGTGCCAGCTCACCCGACAGCAACACTGAAGCTTTCTTT. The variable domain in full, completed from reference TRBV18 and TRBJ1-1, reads NAGVMQNPRHLVRRRGQEARLRCSPMKGHSHVYWYRQLPEEGLKFMVYLQKENIIDESGMPKERFSAEFPKEGPSILRIQQVVRGDSAAYFCASSPDSNTEAFFGQGTRLTVV.